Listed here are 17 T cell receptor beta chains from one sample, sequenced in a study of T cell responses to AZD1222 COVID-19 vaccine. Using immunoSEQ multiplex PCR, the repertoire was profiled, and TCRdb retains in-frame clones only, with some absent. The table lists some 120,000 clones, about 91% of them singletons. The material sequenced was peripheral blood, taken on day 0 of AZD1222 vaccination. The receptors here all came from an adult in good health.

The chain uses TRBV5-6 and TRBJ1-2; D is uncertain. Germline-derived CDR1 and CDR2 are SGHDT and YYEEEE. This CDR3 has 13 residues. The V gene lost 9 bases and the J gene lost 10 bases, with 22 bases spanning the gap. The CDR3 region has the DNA TGTGCCACCTCTACGGGATTTGGATTGGACTACACCTTC. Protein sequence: CATSTGFGLDYTF.

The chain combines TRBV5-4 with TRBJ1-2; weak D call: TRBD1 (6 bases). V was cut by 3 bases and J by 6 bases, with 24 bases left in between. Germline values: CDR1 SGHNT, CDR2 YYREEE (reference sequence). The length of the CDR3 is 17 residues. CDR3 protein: CASSSPRWTVLDNGYTF. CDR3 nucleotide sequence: TGTGCCAGCAGCTCTCCCCGTTGGACAGTCCTTGACAATGGCTACACCTTC. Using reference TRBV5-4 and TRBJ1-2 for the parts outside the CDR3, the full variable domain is ETGVTQSPTHLIKTRGQQVTLRCSSQSGHNTVSWYQQALGQGPQFIFQYYREEENGRGNFPPRFSGLQFPNYSSELNVNALELDDSALYLCASSSPRWTVLDNGYTFGSGTRLTVV.

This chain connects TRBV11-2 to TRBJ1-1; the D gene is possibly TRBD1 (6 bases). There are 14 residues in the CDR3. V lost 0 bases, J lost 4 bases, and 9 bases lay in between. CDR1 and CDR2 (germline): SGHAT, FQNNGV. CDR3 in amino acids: CASSLDRGPTEAFF. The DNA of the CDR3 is TGTGCCAGCAGCTTAGATCGGGGGCCCACTGAAGCTTTCTTT.

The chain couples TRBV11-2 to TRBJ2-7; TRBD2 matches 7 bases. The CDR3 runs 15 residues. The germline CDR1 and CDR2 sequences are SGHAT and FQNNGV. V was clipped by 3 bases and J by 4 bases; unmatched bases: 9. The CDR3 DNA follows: TGTGCCAGCAGCTTTGGGGGAGGGAGGGTATACGAGCAGTACTTC. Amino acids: CASSFGGGRVYEQYF.

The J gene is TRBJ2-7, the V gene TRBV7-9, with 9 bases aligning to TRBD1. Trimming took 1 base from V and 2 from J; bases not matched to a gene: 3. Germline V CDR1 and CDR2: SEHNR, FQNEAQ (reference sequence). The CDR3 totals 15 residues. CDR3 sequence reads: CASSLGGQGAYEQYF. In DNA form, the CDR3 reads TGTGCCAGCAGCTTAGGGGGACAGGGAGCCTACGAGCAGTACTTC. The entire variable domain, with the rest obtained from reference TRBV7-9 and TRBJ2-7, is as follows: DTGVSQNPRHKITKRGQNVTFRCDPISEHNRLYWYRQTLGQGPEFLTYFQNEAQLEKSRLLSDRFSAERPKGSFSTLEIQRTEQGDSAMYLCASSLGGQGAYEQYFGPGTRLTVT.

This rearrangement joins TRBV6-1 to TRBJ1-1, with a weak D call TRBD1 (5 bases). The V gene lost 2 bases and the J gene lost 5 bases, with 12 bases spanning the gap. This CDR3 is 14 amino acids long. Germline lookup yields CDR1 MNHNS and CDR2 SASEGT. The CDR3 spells CASSELGVGTEAFF. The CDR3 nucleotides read TGTGCCAGCAGTGAACTGGGGGTGGGTACTGAAGCTTTCTTT.

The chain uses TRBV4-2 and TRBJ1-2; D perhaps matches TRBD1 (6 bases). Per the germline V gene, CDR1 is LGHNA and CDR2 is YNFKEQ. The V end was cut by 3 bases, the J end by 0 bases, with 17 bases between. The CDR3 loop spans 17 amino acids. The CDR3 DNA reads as TGTGCCAGCAGCCAGGCCGGGACAACTACCACTAACTATGGCTACACCTTC. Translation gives CASSQAGTTTTNYGYTF.

CDR3 bases: TGTGCCAGCAGTTTCGGAGAGGGGTCAGATACGCAGTATTTT. This encodes CASSFGEGSDTQYF. V usage is TRBV28 and J usage is TRBJ2-3; D tentatively fits TRBD1 or TRBD2 (5 bases each). This CDR3 has 14 amino acids. Deletions cut 3 bases from V and 4 bases from J, with 11 bases between. Germline lookup yields CDR1 MDHEN and CDR2 SYDVKM.

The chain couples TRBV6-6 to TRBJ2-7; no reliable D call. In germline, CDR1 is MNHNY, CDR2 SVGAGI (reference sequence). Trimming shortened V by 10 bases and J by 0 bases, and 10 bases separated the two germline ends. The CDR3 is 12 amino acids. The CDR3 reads CATSSSSYEQYF. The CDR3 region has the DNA TGTGCCACCTCGTCTAGCTCCTACGAGCAGTACTTC.

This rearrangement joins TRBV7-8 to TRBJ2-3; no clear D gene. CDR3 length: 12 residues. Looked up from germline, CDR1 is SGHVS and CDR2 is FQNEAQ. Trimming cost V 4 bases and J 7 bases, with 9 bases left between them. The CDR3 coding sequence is TGTGCCAGCAGCTCCCGCGCATATACGCAGTATTTT. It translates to CASSSRAYTQYF.

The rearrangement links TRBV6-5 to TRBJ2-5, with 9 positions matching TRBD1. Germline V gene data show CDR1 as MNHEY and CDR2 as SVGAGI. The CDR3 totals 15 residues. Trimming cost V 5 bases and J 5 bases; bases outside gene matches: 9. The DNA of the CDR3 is TGTGCCAGCAGTCCCGGGACAGGGCGGGGGGAGACCCAGTACTTC. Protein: CASSPGTGRGETQYF.

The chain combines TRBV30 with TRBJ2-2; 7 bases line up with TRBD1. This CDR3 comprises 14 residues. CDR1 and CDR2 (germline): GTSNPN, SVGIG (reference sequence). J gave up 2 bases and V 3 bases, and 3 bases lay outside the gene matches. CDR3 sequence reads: CAWRYRGNTGELFF. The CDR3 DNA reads TGTGCCTGGAGGTACAGGGGAAACACCGGGGAGCTGTTTTTT.

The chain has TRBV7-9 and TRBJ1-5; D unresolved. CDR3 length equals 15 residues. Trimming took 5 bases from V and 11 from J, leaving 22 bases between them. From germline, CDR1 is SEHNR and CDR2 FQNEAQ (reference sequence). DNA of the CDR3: TGTGCCAGCAGCCCAGCGGGCAGCCGACGAGAGACCCAGCATTTT. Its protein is CASSPAGSRRETQHF.

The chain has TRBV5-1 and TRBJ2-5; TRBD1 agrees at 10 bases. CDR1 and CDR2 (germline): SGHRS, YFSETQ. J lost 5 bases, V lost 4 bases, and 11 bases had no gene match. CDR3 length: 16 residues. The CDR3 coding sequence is TGCGCCAGCAGCCTTGACGGGACAGGGGTTGAGGAGACCCAGTACTTC. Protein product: CASSLDGTGVEETQYF.

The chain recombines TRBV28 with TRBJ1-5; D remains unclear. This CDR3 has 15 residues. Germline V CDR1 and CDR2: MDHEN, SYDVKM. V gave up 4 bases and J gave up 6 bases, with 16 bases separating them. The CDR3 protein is CASSSPPRGSQPQHF. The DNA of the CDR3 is TGTGCCAGCAGTTCTCCTCCCCGCGGTAGTCAGCCCCAGCATTTT.

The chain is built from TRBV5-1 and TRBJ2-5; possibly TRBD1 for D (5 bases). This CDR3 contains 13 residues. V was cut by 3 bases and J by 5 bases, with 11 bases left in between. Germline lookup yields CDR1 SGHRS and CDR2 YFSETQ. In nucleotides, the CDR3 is TGCGCCAGCAGCTATGACAGACGGGAGACCCAGTACTTC. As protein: CASSYDRRETQYF.

CDR3 sequence reads: CASSDGSTGAISPYEQYF. In DNA, the CDR3 is TGTGCCAGCAGCGACGGAAGCACAGGGGCCATCTCCCCCTACGAGCAGTACTTC. The rearrangement links TRBV9 to TRBJ2-7; 7 bases map to TRBD1. Germline-derived CDR1 and CDR2 are SGDLS and YYNGEE. The CDR3 length is 18 residues. V lost 3 bases, J lost 2 bases, and 17 bases stayed unmatched.